The T cell receptor (beta chain) under discussion was sequenced for a study of tumor-infiltrating lymphocytes in oesophageal squamous cell carcinoma. CDR1 and CDR2 (germline): SGHVS, FQNEAQ. The CDR3 contains 15 residues. Unmatched junction bases numbered 8, after V lost 5 bases and J lost 6 bases. TCRdb called the PCR reads again in MiXCR, with one record for every CDR3 protein. The top ten clones hold about 34% of a sample with 9,500 to 13,000 distinct CDR3 sequences, about 55% of them seen once. What was sequenced was esophageal tumor tissue. The source of this sequence is a male donor with esophageal squamous cell carcinoma. The chain recombines TRBV7-8 with TRBJ2-1, with 9 bases aligning to TRBD2. The CDR3 nucleotides are TGTGCCAGCAGCACCTTAGCGGGAGAGCGCAATGAGCAGTTCTTC. It yields the protein CASSTLAGERNEQFF.